This is a list of T cell receptor beta chains from one sample in a study of blood T cell repertoires in COVID-19. The data were produced by immunoSEQ multiplex PCR, yet TCRdb's version contains in-frame clones alone and is incomplete. The sample shows roughly 340,000 clones, roughly 89% of them seen only once. The specimen was peripheral blood. These TCRs come from a woman aged 18-35 years who had recovered from COVID-19. The conserved cysteine and the conserved F or W are not part of the CDR3 here. The D gene is left open where the match is weak.

D gene	J gene	V gene	CDR3 protein
.	TRBJ2-5	TRBV27	ASRSPGHLQETQY
TRBD2	TRBJ2-5	TRBV5-1	ASSLTLAGGGETQY
.	TRBJ1-5	TRBV24-1	ATSESGYEGNQPQH
.	TRBJ2-1	TRBV3-1/TRBV3-2	ASSQEVAAYNEQF
TRBD1	TRBJ1-2	TRBV6-2/TRBV6-3	ASSYIGTVNYGYT
TRBD2	TRBJ2-1	TRBV7-6	ASSHPGTREVNEQF
.	TRBJ2-2	TRBV5-5	ASSLVPGNTGELF
TRBD2	TRBJ2-1	TRBV5-6	ASRSASGSSFDEQF
.	TRBJ1-1	TRBV20-1	SASPRVNTEAF
.	TRBJ1-2	TRBV30	ACYRPPDYGYT
TRBD2	TRBJ2-2	TRBV10-3	AIKGAGGPRTNTGELF
.	TRBJ2-2	TRBV21-1	ASSKTHSRGRTNTGELF
TRBD2	TRBJ2-1	TRBV28	ASSFPPGASGVSYNEQF
TRBD1	TRBJ1-1	TRBV10-3	AISPVGTGSGTEAF
.	TRBJ1-1	TRBV6-5	ASSLQRNTEAF
TRBD1	TRBJ1-2	TRBV5-3	ARAEDRAGYT
TRBD2	TRBJ2-1	TRBV10-3	AISESRGAASGQHEQF
TRBD1	TRBJ1-5	TRBV3-1/TRBV3-2	ASSPGQGTQH
TRBD1	TRBJ2-3	TRBV5-1	ASSPGTGTDTQY
TRBD1	TRBJ1-1	TRBV19	ASSSQGAWTEAF
TRBD2	TRBJ2-3	TRBV30	AWGGGRAIDTQY
.	TRBJ1-1	TRBV24-1	ARLLGAS
.	TRBJ1-1	TRBV11-2	ASSLVLGAATEAF
.	TRBJ1-5	TRBV15	ATSYWQGQPQH
TRBD2	TRBJ2-1	TRBV5-1	ASSEGLAGTRSYNEQF
TRBD2	TRBJ2-2	TRBV4-1	ASSQDFVAGFGELF
.	TRBJ2-3	TRBV7-9	ASSLRSTDRITDTQY
.	TRBJ2-4	TRBV5-1	ASSLATSKDIQY
TRBD2	TRBJ2-1	TRBV3-1/TRBV3-2	ASSQEISGSRRNEQF
.	TRBJ1-2	TRBV29-1	SVERGYGYT
.	TRBJ2-1	TRBV9	ASSQGPNEQF
.	TRBJ2-3	TRBV7-9	ASSLNRLALSTDTQY
.	TRBJ1-2	TRBV19	ASSSTGRLNYGYT
TRBD2	TRBJ2-3	TRBV19	ASSIGLAGSNRDTQY
TRBD1	TRBJ1-3	TRBV13	ASSLKQGAISDTIY
.	TRBJ1-2	TRBV5-1	ASSLAAGRGYT
.	TRBJ1-4	TRBV10-3	AISGEFREKLF
TRBD2	TRBJ2-3	TRBV5-1	ASSPPGGVGDTQY
TRBD1	TRBJ1-2	TRBV6-5	ASSLTGGLGYT
.	TRBJ2-5	TRBV5-1	ASSLGGLYQETQY
TRBD1	TRBJ1-6	TRBV7-9	ASSGIGTAPYSPLH
TRBD1	TRBJ1-2	TRBV30	ASLRQGWGYT
TRBD1	TRBJ1-2	TRBV19	ASSTPIQGSYGYT
TRBD1	TRBJ1-2	TRBV6-5	ASSPTGGRIGYT
.	TRBJ2-2	TRBV12-3/TRBV12-4	ASSRGGELF
.	TRBJ2-5	TRBV19	ASSMGGARQETQY
TRBD1	TRBJ2-1	TRBV5-1	ASSLLLGQGNNEQF
.	TRBJ1-3	TRBV11-2	ASTSLFGGTGNTIY
TRBD2	TRBJ2-1	TRBV3-1/TRBV3-2	ASGLAGDNEQF
.	TRBJ1-1	TRBV15	ATSRDRSGNTEAF
.	TRBJ2-2	TRBV4-1	ASSHPNGLKTGELF
TRBD2	TRBJ2-4	TRBV6-2/TRBV6-3	ASSYGRELVKNIQY
.	TRBJ2-5	TRBV10-2	ASRGRGQETQY